The entry below describes one TCR beta chain. Antigen unknown. PCR primers comprised 60 Vbeta and 13 Jbeta primers. The data were produced by immunoSEQ multiplex PCR, yet TCRdb's version contains in-frame clones alone and is incomplete. Counted here are under 200,000 clones, 82% occurring once; the ten biggest clones make up less than 1.6%. The record originates from a study of cytomegalovirus exposure and HLA in healthy donors. General study findings and limits: Among TCR beta chains, those listed as cytomegalovirus-associated numbered some 170. Most CMV-associated TCR beta chains were later found to appear HLA-restricted. The study dropped some indistinguishable V segments, TRBV6-2 and TRBV6-3 among them.

CDR1 and CDR2 from the germline V gene are SQVTM and ANQGSEA. The CDR3 has 16 amino acids. V lost 0 bases and J 4 bases, leaving 18 bases between the germline ends. This chain joins TRBV29-1 and TRBJ1-2; D might be TRBD1 (5 bases). What was sequenced was PBMCs. This sequence was found in a girl aged 10 to 17 in good health and CMV-seropositive. CDR3 in DNA: TGCAGCGTTGAAGATCTGCAAACCAGGGCGGTCTATGGCTACACCTTC. Translation gives CSVEDLQTRAVYGYTF.